The source of this T cell receptor beta chain is a study of Tregs in tolerant kidney transplant recipients. Whole-study findings and limits: Biological reproducibility was not directly addressed in this study.

The germline gives CDR1 SQVTM, CDR2 ANQGSEA. The CDR3 length is 12 residues. The V and J ends lost 5 bases and 5 bases respectively, with 12 bases between them. Profiling relied on immunoSEQ multiplex PCR, and the TCRdb table lists in-frame clones only, not all of them. Among 55,000 to 80,000 clones listed, 95% to 98% were seen once. This clone was seen just once. The target antigen is unknown. This sequence was found in a human donor who received a combined kidney and bone marrow transplant. This material consisted of Tregs from blood, taken before the transplant. V is TRBV29-1 and J is TRBJ1-2, with D unclear. The CDR3 DNA follows: TGCAGCGTTCGAGGGAGGGAGTATGGCTACACCTTC. Translation: CSVRGREYGYTF.